This T cell receptor (beta chain) comes out of a study of cytomegalovirus exposure and HLA in healthy donors. The germline V and J ends were trimmed by 7 bases and 10 bases, with 17 bases remaining between them. CDR3 length equals 14 residues. From germline, CDR1 is SNHLY and CDR2 FYNNEI. Vbeta (60) and Jbeta (13) primers were used in the PCR. Profiled with immunoSEQ multiplex PCR; TCRdb holds only in-frame clones, not every one. The top ten hold 4.1% of the sample, which has fewer than 150,000 clones, around 85% seen once. Input material: PBMCs. The source of this sequence is a man between 40 and 49 years old in good health and CMV-seropositive. The chain carries TRBV2 and TRBJ1-6; perhaps TRBD1 as D (5 bases). The CDR3 DNA is TGTGCCAGCAACCGGATCAGGGTTAGATCACCCCTCCACTTT. Protein product: CASNRIRVRSPLHF.